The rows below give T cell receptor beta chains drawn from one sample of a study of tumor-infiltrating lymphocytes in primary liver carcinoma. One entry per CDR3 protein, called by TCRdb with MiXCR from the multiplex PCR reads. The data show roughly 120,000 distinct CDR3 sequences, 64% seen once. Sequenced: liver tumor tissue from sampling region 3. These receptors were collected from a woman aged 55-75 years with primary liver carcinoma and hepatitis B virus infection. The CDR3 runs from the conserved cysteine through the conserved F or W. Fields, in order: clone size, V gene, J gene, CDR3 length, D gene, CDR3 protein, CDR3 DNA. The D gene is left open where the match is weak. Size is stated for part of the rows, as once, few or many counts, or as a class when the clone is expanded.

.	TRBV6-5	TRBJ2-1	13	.	CAGQRGGANEQFF	TGTGCCGGCCAAAGGGGGGGGGCTAATGAACAGTTCTTC
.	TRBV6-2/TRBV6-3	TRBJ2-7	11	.	CASSFFYELYF	TGTGCCAGCAGCTTCTTCTACGAGCTGTACTTC
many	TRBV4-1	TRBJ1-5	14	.	CASSPIETGRPQHF	TGCGCCAGCAGCCCAATCGAGACGGGTCGGCCCCAGCATTTT
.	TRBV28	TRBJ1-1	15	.	CAGSPAGGQVTEAFF	TGTGCCGGCAGCCCCGCGGGGGGCCAGGTAACTGAAGCTTTCTTT
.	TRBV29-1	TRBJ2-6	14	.	CSIDLGDGANVLTF	TGCAGCATTGATTTGGGTGATGGGGCCAACGTCTTGACTTTC
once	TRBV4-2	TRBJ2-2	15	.	CARSPRLDPVGELFF	TGTGCCAGGAGCCCCCGACTTGACCCGGTCGGGGAGCTGTTTTTT
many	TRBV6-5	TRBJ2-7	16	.	CASSYRLGSQSYEQYF	TGTGCCAGCAGTTACCGCCTTGGGAGTCAATCCTACGAGCAGTACTTC
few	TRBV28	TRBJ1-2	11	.	CASSFKGGYTF	TGTGCCAGCAGTTTCAAGGGGGGCTACACCTTC
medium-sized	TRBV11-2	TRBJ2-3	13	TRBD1	CASRRDRADTQYF	TGTGCCAGCAGGAGGGACAGGGCAGATACGCAGTATTTT
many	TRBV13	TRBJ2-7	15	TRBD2	CASSSGLAGFYEQYF	TGTGCCAGCAGCTCGGGACTAGCGGGCTTCTACGAGCAGTACTTC
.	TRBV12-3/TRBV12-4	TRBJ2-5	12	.	CASCRGVETQYF	TGTGCCAGCTGTAGGGGGGTGGAGACCCAGTACTTC
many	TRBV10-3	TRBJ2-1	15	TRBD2	CAISWGSGAYNEQFF	TGTGCCATCAGTTGGGGTAGCGGGGCCTACAATGAGCAGTTCTTC
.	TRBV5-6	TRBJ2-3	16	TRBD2	CASSLGPPAGGDKQYF	TGTGCCAGCAGCTTGGGGCCACCAGCGGGAGGAGATAAGCAGTATTTT
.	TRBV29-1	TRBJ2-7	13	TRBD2	CSVGTSGPHERYF	TGCAGCGTTGGGACTAGCGGGCCGCACGAGCGGTACTTC
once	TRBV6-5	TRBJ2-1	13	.	CAGSYSSDNEQSF	TGTGCCGGCAGTTACTCGTCAGACAATGAGCAGTCCTTC
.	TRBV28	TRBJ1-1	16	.	CASSYPRDGGNTEAFF	TGTGCCAGCAGTTACCCCCGGGACGGGGGGAACACTGAAGCTTTCTTT
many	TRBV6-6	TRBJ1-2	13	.	CASSSDRLDGYTF	TGTGCCAGCAGTTCGGACAGATTGGACGGCTACACCTTC
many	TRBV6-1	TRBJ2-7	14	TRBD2	CASSRTSGNYEQYF	TGTGCCAGCTCAAGGACTAGCGGGAACTACGAGCAGTACTTC
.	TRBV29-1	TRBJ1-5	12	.	CNVGSTPEPQHF	TGCAACGTGGGTAGCACACCGGAGCCCCAGCATTTT
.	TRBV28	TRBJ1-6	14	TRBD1	CPSRWDRRNSPLYF	TGTCCCAGCAGATGGGACAGGAGGAATTCACCCCTCTACTTT
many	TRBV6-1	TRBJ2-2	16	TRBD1	CASSVPPGQGTGELFF	TGTGCCAGCAGTGTCCCTCCGGGACAGGGCACCGGGGAGCTGTTTTTT
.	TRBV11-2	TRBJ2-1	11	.	CASSLVGGTSF	TGTGCCAGCAGCTTAGTAGGCGGCACTTCCTTC